The source of this TCR beta chain is a study of T cell responses to AZD1222 COVID-19 vaccine. Study-wide findings and caveats: Every sample of the repertoires postdated the peak T cell response. Two AZD1222 doses significantly raised spike-specific TCR breadth and depth over controls.

The table came from immunoSEQ multiplex PCR; TCRdb's copy has only in-frame clones and leaves some out. The table has approximately 92,000 clones, 90% to 95% seen once; the top ten hold about 7.5%. The CDR3 length is 14 residues. Germline V gives CDR1 SGHTA, CDR2 FQGTGA. J gave up 9 bases and V 2 bases, and 6 bases lay outside the gene matches. In its sample, this clone was seen once. What it binds is not known. This specimen consisted of peripheral blood, obtained on day 0 of AZD1222 vaccination. V is TRBV7-3 and J is TRBJ2-1, with 8 bases fitting TRBD2. This sequence was found in an adult in good health. The CDR3 here is CASSLGTSHSEQFF. The CDR3 DNA reads as TGTGCCAGCAGCTTAGGGACTAGTCATAGTGAGCAGTTCTTC.